The clone carrying this T cell receptor (beta chain) was found many times. The antigen remains unidentified. Amplification of TCR beta CDR3 regions used RNA as the template. An initial round of RT-PCR targeting the TCR CDR3 relied on the HTBI primer set. TCRdb re-called the multiplex PCR reads with MiXCR, one entry per CDR3 protein. The sample lists under 350,000 distinct CDR3 sequences, 25% to 30% occurring once. Germline CDR1 SGDLS, CDR2 YYNGEE. The V and J ends lost 3 bases and 7 bases respectively, with 16 bases between them. This CDR3 region has 14 residues. The record originates from a study of T cells in Graves' hyperthyroidism and ophthalmopathy. General study points: Ophthalmopathy, as predicted by the model, came a median around 6 months after the prediction.

Fresh peripheral blood, around 9.3 ml of it, supplied the PBMCs. The receptor was isolated from a man in his forties or fifties with Graves' hyperthyroidism that later progressed to Graves' ophthalmopathy. Sequencing was performed on blood. This sequence joins TRBV9 and TRBJ1-2; D not resolved. The CDR3 loop is CASSARHPDSGYTF. CDR3 in DNA: TGTGCCAGCAGCGCCCGACACCCGGATAGTGGCTACACCTTC.